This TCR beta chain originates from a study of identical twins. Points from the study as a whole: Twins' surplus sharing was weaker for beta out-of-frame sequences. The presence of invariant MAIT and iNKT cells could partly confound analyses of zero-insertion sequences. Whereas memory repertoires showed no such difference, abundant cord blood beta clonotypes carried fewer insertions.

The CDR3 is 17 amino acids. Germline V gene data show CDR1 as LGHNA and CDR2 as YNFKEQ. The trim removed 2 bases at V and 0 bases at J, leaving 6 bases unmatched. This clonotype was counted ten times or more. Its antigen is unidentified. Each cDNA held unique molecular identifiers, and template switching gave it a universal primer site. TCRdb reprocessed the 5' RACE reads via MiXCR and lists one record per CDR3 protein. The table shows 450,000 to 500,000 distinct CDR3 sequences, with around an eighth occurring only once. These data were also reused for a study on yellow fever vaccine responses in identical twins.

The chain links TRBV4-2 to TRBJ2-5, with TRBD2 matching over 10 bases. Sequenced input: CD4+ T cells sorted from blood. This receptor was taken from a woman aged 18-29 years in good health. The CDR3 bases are TGTGCCAGCAGCCAACCCGGACTAGCGGCGTACCAAGAGACCCAGTACTTC. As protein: CASSQPGLAAYQETQYF.